The 5 T cell receptor beta chains listed next were all sequenced from one sample in a study of CD4 and CD8 cells across lung adenocarcinoma regions (dated by TCRdb to between 2018 and 2020). Library generation was performed with PCR. The run used a HiSeq X Ten. The raw public data were reprocessed by TCRdb itself: fastp quality trimming at Q25, MiXCR clonotype calling, in-frame beta chains only. Rows with a matching CDR3 protein are joined into one entry that keeps the most common DNA and genes. Here the sample has roughly 24,000 distinct CDR3 sequences; roughly half occur a single time. Together, the top ten hold over 20% of the sample. The material sequenced was CD4+ T cells from the center of a lung tumor. The cell subset or site label corresponds to: tumor center region. These receptors were collected from a male donor with lung adenocarcinoma. The CD4 and CD8 labels of this study may be unreliable.

The chain combines TRBV6-1 with TRBJ2-1; possible D gene TRBD1, 5 bases. The CDR3 is 15 amino acids. Germline lookup yields CDR1 MNHNS and CDR2 SASEGT. Between the trimmed V and J ends, which lost 2 bases and 4 bases, there was a span of 12 bases. The CDR3 region is CASSEQGRTYNEQFF. CDR3 nucleotides: TGTGCCAGCAGTGAACAGGGCAGAACTTACAATGAGCAGTTCTTC.

The rearrangement links TRBV28 to TRBJ2-1; 10 bases are shared with TRBD2. This CDR3 has 15 residues. Germline V gene sequence: CDR1 MDHEN, CDR2 SYDVKM. The V and J ends lost 6 bases and 2 bases, in that order; junction bases with no gene match: 4. This CDR3 is CASRTSGIAYNEQFF. DNA for the CDR3: TGTGCCAGCAGAACTAGCGGGATCGCCTACAATGAGCAGTTCTTC. Complete variable domain (other parts from reference TRBV28 and TRBJ2-1): DVKVTQSSRYLVKRTGEKVFLECVQDMDHENMFWYRQDPGLGLRLIYFSYDVKMKEKGDIPEGYSVSREKKERFSLILESASTNQTSMYLCASRTSGIAYNEQFFGPGTRLTVL.

V usage is TRBV27 and J usage is TRBJ1-2, with D possibly TRBD1 on 5 matching bases. Germline loops: CDR1 MNHEY, CDR2 SMNVEV (reference sequence). Trimming took 1 base from V and 8 from J, leaving 14 bases between them. The CDR3 covers 14 residues. The CDR3 sequence: CASSLYRGVGGYTF. The DNA for the CDR3 is TGTGCCAGCAGTTTATATCGGGGGGTAGGCGGCTACACCTTC.

The chain recombines TRBV10-1 with TRBJ2-3; a weak D match, TRBD2 (7 bases). The last part of the DNA fits TRBJ2-7 better; the J call may be wrong. From germline, CDR1 is WNHNN and CDR2 SYGVQD (reference sequence). The CDR3 contains 13 residues. The CDR3 DNA follows: TGCGCCAGGGGGGAGGGGGGAAAAAATACGCAGTACTTC. Translation gives CARGEGGKNTQYF.

This clonotype was counted many times. In DNA form, the CDR3 reads TGCGCCAGCAGCCCCGGACAGGGGGCTTGGGACGAGCAGTACTTC. Protein product: CASSPGQGAWDEQYF. The V and J genes are TRBV4-1 and TRBJ2-5; 11 bases fit TRBD1. The DNA end favors TRBJ2-7, so the J call may be wrong. The CDR3 is 15 residues long. Per the germline V gene, CDR1 is MGHRA and CDR2 is YSYEKL.